In its sample, the clone carrying this T cell receptor (beta chain) was seen many times. The antigen is not known. TCRdb re-analysed the 5' RACE reads in MiXCR, keeping a single row per CDR3 protein. The sample holds about 170,000 distinct CDR3 sequences, approximately 6% seen once. With 5 bases clipped from V and 4 bases from J, the junction kept 4 bases outside the gene matches. The CDR3 consists of 15 residues. The data originate from a study of T cells after yellow fever vaccination. Broader study findings: Abundant clonotypes from the bulk population could contaminate FACS-sorted repertoires. Clonotype sharing between CD4 and CD8 compartments was small.

This TCR was recovered from a man younger than 35 who received the YFV17D yellow fever vaccine. This sample comprised CD4+ T cells sorted from PBMCs, obtained on the day of the first yellow fever vaccination. V and J are TRBV12-3 or TRBV12-4 and TRBJ2-3; 12 positions agree with TRBD1. The CDR3 here is CASSTGTGGPDTQYF. The CDR3, as DNA: TGTGCCAGCAGTACCGGGACAGGGGGCCCAGATACGCAGTATTTT.